These T cell receptor beta chains were read from a single sample in a study of T cell responses to AZD1222 COVID-19 vaccine. Sequenced by immunoSEQ multiplex PCR; TCRdb stores in-frame clones only, minus some. Of some 110,000 clones listed, around 94% were seen once; the top ten hold approximately 1.5%. Sequenced here: peripheral blood, sampled on day 0 of AZD1222 vaccination. These TCRs come from an adult in good health. Each CDR3 is given with its conserved first and last residue. The D gene is left open where the match is weak. The size field is filled for only some rows; it gives once, few, many or a size class.

TRBJ2-3 NA TRBV11-1 17 TRBD2 CASSLAGTSGGPDTQYF TGTGCCAGCAGCTTAGCCGGGACTAGCGGGGGACCAGATACGCAGTATTTT
TRBJ2-1 NA TRBV19 15 TRBD2 CASSTSGLAWDEQFF TGTGCCAGTAGTACCTCGGGACTAGCGTGGGATGAGCAGTTCTTC
TRBJ1-3 NA TRBV19 14 NA CASTVTDSGNTIYF TGTGCCAGTACCGTCACAGACTCTGGAAACACCATATATTTT
TRBJ2-2 NA TRBV20-1 11 NA CSAGATGELFF TGCAGTGCAGGCGCAACCGGGGAGCTGTTTTTT
TRBJ2-2 NA TRBV9 14 NA CASSGHRDTGELFF TGTGCCAGCAGCGGACACCGGGACACCGGGGAGCTGTTTTTT
TRBJ1-5 NA TRBV9 14 NA CASSPGLQSQPQHF TGTGCCAGCAGCCCAGGACTGCAGAGCCAGCCCCAGCATTTT
TRBJ2-1 NA TRBV24-1 16 NA CATSDLGQEEGNEQFF TGTGCCACCAGTGATTTAGGGCAGGAAGAGGGCAATGAGCAGTTCTTC
TRBJ1-2 NA TRBV6-5 15 TRBD1 CASSGLARGNYGYTF TGTGCCAGCAGCGGATTGGCCAGGGGGAACTATGGCTACACCTTC
TRBJ1-3 NA TRBV5-6 15 NA CASTWGVSSGNTIYF TGTGCCAGCACCTGGGGGGTCTCCTCTGGAAACACCATATATTTT
TRBJ2-5 NA TRBV9 15 TRBD2 CASSVGISGEETQYF TGTGCCAGCAGCGTAGGCATTAGCGGGGAAGAGACCCAGTACTTC
TRBJ1-4 NA TRBV28 17 TRBD1 CASSLGTGGALGEKLFF TGTGCCAGCAGTTTAGGGACAGGGGGCGCGTTGGGTGAAAAACTGTTTTTT
TRBJ1-1 once TRBV3-1/TRBV3-2 14 NA CASSPHRDGAEAFF TGTGCCAGCAGCCCCCACAGGGACGGCGCTGAAGCTTTCTTT
TRBJ1-2 NA TRBV3-1/TRBV3-2 14 TRBD1 CASRPGGGPYGYTF TGTGCCAGCAGGCCAGGGGGTGGCCCCTATGGCTACACCTTC
TRBJ1-5 NA TRBV12-3/TRBV12-4 12 NA CASRPRDQPQHF TGTGCCAGCAGACCCCGGGACCAGCCCCAGCATTTT
TRBJ1-2 NA TRBV2 16 TRBD1 CASSRQNGQVFYGYTF TGTGCCAGCAGTAGACAGAATGGACAGGTCTTCTATGGCTACACCTTC
TRBJ2-3 NA TRBV3-1/TRBV3-2 13 NA CASSQGQQGTQYF TGTGCCAGCAGCCAAGGCCAGCAAGGTACGCAGTATTTT
TRBJ1-6 once TRBV27 14 NA CASTPGLYNSPLHF TGTGCCAGCACCCCGGGACTGTATAATTCACCCCTCCACTTT
TRBJ1-1 NA TRBV4-2 16 TRBD1 CASSTRTGTMNTEAFF TGTGCCAGCAGCACTAGGACAGGGACCATGAACACTGAAGCTTTCTTT
TRBJ1-5 NA TRBV19 12 NA CASSFEDQPQHF TGTGCCAGTAGTTTTGAAGATCAGCCCCAGCATTTT
TRBJ1-6 NA TRBV5-4 16 TRBD1 CASSFAPNTGGQALHF TGTGCCAGCAGCTTTGCCCCCAACACAGGGGGCCAGGCCCTCCACTTT
TRBJ2-5 NA TRBV5-4 13 TRBD1 CASSDRVEETQYF TGTGCCAGCAGTGACAGGGTAGAAGAGACCCAGTACTTC
TRBJ2-5 NA TRBV7-2 15 TRBD1 CASSLQGAGGETQYF TGTGCCAGCAGCTTACAGGGGGCAGGAGGAGAGACCCAGTACTTC
TRBJ1-1 NA TRBV18 15 NA CASSPPAQGNTEAFF TGTGCCAGCTCACCACCGGCACAGGGGAACACTGAAGCTTTCTTT
TRBJ1-5 NA TRBV6-6 15 TRBD1 CASSYLTGGNQPQHF TGTGCCAGCAGTTACCTGACAGGGGGCAATCAGCCCCAGCATTTT
TRBJ2-1 few TRBV9 14 TRBD2 CASRLGLAGGEQFF TGTGCCAGCCGATTGGGACTAGCGGGGGGAGAGCAGTTCTTC
TRBJ1-2 NA TRBV12-3/TRBV12-4 13 NA CASSQGRSYGYTF TGTGCCAGCAGTCAGGGACGCAGCTATGGCTACACCTTC
TRBJ1-6 NA TRBV3-1/TRBV3-2 15 TRBD1 CASRLGTGKFSPLHF TGTGCCAGCCGGCTAGGGACAGGGAAGTTTTCACCCCTCCACTTT
TRBJ1-5 NA TRBV6-1 16 NA CASSEAAGSPVAPQHF TGTGCCAGCAGTGAAGCCGCCGGCAGCCCCGTGGCGCCCCAGCATTTT
TRBJ1-3 NA TRBV2 14 TRBD1 CASRQGADGNTIYF TGTGCCAGCAGGCAGGGGGCGGACGGAAACACCATATATTTT
TRBJ2-6 NA TRBV7-9 14 NA CASSLNVGANVLTF TGTGCCAGCAGCCTCAACGTTGGGGCCAACGTCCTGACTTTC
TRBJ1-3 NA TRBV2 13 TRBD1 CASTGGSGNTIYF TGTGCCAGCACAGGGGGCTCTGGAAACACCATATATTTT
TRBJ1-2 few TRBV4-1 14 TRBD1 CASSQERQGRGYTF TGCGCCAGCAGCCAAGAACGACAGGGGAGAGGCTACACCTTC
TRBJ1-4 NA TRBV4-2 17 NA CASSQGKVGRTNEKLFF TGTGCCAGCAGCCAAGGCAAAGTCGGACGCACTAATGAAAAACTGTTTTTT
TRBJ2-2 NA TRBV7-3 15 NA CASSPRGGNTGELFF TGTGCCAGCAGCCCCCGGGGTGGTAACACCGGGGAGCTGTTTTTT
TRBJ2-3 few TRBV28 15 NA CASSFSADITDTQYF TGTGCCAGCAGTTTCTCTGCAGACATCACAGATACGCAGTATTTT
TRBJ1-2 NA TRBV6-5 13 NA CASSYSANYGYTF TGTGCCAGCAGTTACAGCGCTAACTATGGCTACACCTTC
TRBJ1-1 NA TRBV11-3 13 NA CASSPRLNTEAFF TGTGCCAGCAGCCCCCGCCTGAACACTGAAGCTTTCTTT
TRBJ2-2 NA TRBV12-3/TRBV12-4 12 NA CASSFVGARLFF TGTGCCAGCAGTTTTGTGGGGGCTAGGCTGTTTTTT
TRBJ1-1 NA TRBV5-1 17 NA CASSLDRQDSPNTEAFF TGCGCCAGCAGCTTGGATCGCCAAGACTCCCCGAACACTGAAGCTTTCTTT
TRBJ1-5 NA TRBV3-1/TRBV3-2 15 NA CASSQDPLVNQPQHF TGTGCCAGCAGCCAAGACCCTTTGGTGAATCAGCCCCAGCATTTT
TRBJ1-4 NA TRBV6-5 13 NA CASRRSGNEKLFF TGTGCCAGCAGAAGAAGTGGTAATGAAAAACTGTTTTTT